The rows below give T cell receptor beta chains drawn from one sample of a study of molecular identifiers for immune sequencing clone quantification. TCRdb analysed the PCR reads with MiXCR anew, one entry per CDR3 protein. This table has roughly 100,000 distinct CDR3 sequences, under 40% appearing once. Input material: naive CD8+ T cells from blood, with Jurkat cell RNA spiked in. The receptor set was obtained from a human donor in good health. Some libraries in this study had Jurkat cell RNA spiked in. Each CDR3 is given with its conserved first and last residue. Each record gives: J gene, V gene, D gene, clone size, CDR3 protein, CDR3 DNA. D genes are given only for firm matches. Clone sizes are given selectively: once, few, many, or a class where the clone is expanded.

>TRBJ2-3|TRBV11-3|.|.
CASSPGTETSTDTQYF
TGTGCCAGCAGCCCAGGGACCGAAACTAGCACAGATACGCAGTATTTT
>TRBJ2-1|TRBV7-6|TRBD2|many
CASGLAGSRSEQFF
TGTGCCAGCGGACTAGCGGGATCTCGGAGTGAGCAGTTCTTC
>TRBJ1-1|TRBV9|.|many
CASSVGGAAMNTEAFF
TGTGCCAGCAGCGTAGGTGGGGCGGCCATGAACACTGAAGCTTTCTTT
>TRBJ2-5|TRBV6-5|.|.
CASRYGSQETQYF
TGTGCCAGCAGGTACGGTTCGCAAGAGACCCAGTACTTC
>TRBJ2-7|TRBV28|TRBD1|many
CASSFPRAAWDRENEQYF
TGTGCCAGCAGTTTTCCCCGCGCCGCCTGGGACAGGGAAAACGAGCAGTACTTC
>TRBJ1-4|TRBV24-1|.|few
CATSVGGLNEKLFF
TGTGCCACCAGTGTGGGGGGATTGAATGAAAAACTGTTTTTT
>TRBJ2-1|TRBV3-1|TRBD2|.
CASSQEGAGYNEQFF
TGTGCCAGCAGCCAAGAGGGAGCGGGGTACAATGAGCAGTTCTTC
>TRBJ2-5|TRBV20-1|TRBD2|.
CSAQGLDFQETQYF
TGCAGTGCACAGGGACTAGACTTCCAAGAGACCCAGTACTTC
>TRBJ2-7|TRBV20-1|.|.
CSARGRGQYGQYF
TGCAGTGCTAGGGGCAGGGGTCAGTACGGGCAGTACTTC
>TRBJ2-1|TRBV6-6|.|.
CASSYGGQSYNEQFF
TGTGCCAGCAGTTACGGTGGTCAGTCCTACAATGAGCAGTTCTTC
>TRBJ2-1|TRBV7-8|.|many
CASSLAGGGAPYNEQFF
TGTGCCAGCAGCTTAGCGGGGGGCGGGGCCCCCTACAATGAGCAGTTCTTC
>TRBJ2-2|TRBV28|.|few
CASSLRNTGELFF
TGTGCCAGCAGTTTAAGGAACACCGGGGAGCTGTTTTTT
>TRBJ2-5|TRBV4-3|TRBD1|.
CASSQGTGGAGTLYF
TGCGCCAGCAGCCAAGGGACAGGGGGCGCAGGGACCCTGTACTTC
>TRBJ1-5|TRBV7-8|.|many
CASSLVRTANQPQHF
TGTGCCAGCAGCTTAGTGAGGACAGCCAATCAGCCCCAGCATTTT
>TRBJ2-5|TRBV4-3|TRBD1|.
CASSQDVFQGDETQYF
TGCGCCAGCAGCCAAGACGTTTTTCAGGGGGACGAGACCCAGTACTTC
>TRBJ1-3|TRBV5-6|.|few
CASSFGRSSGNTIYF
TGTGCCAGCAGCTTCGGGCGTAGCTCTGGAAACACCATATATTTT
>TRBJ2-5|TRBV28|.|.
CAPLGEEETQYF
TGTGCGCCTCTAGGGGAGGAAGAGACCCAGTACTTC
>TRBJ2-1|TRBV3-1|TRBD2|.
CASSQPLAAYNEQFF
TGTGCCAGCAGCCAGCCGCTAGCGGCCTACAATGAGCAGTTCTTC
>TRBJ2-7|TRBV7-9|.|many
CASSSDFHGGYEQYF
TGTGCCAGCAGCTCGGACTTTCATGGGGGCTACGAGCAGTACTTC
>TRBJ1-1|TRBV9|TRBD1|.
CASRKRTGNTETFF
TGTGCCAGCAGAAAGAGGACAGGAAACACTGAAACTTTCTTT
>TRBJ2-1|TRBV27|.|few
CASTLYNEQFF
TGTGCCAGCACCCTCTACAATGAGCAGTTCTTC
>TRBJ2-7|TRBV4-1|TRBD1|few
CASSPNRGRYEQYF
TGCGCCAGCAGCCCAAACAGGGGGCGCTACGAGCAGTACTTC
>TRBJ2-7|TRBV12-3/TRBV12-4|TRBD2|few
CASRGTSGTHEQYF
TGTGCCAGCAGGGGGACTAGCGGGACCCACGAGCAGTACTTC
>TRBJ2-7|TRBV12-5|.|once
CASSLDGGKGYEQYF
TGTGCTAGTAGTTTGGACGGGGGAAAGGGCTACGAGCAGTACTTC
>TRBJ2-2|TRBV12-3/TRBV12-4|.|many
CASSFGGITGELFF
TGTGCCAGCAGTTTTGGCGGAATCACCGGGGAGCTGTTTTTT
>TRBJ2-7|TRBV28|.|many
CASSFTPLGPYEQYF
TGTGCCAGCAGTTTCACCCCCCTTGGCCCCTACGAGCAGTACTTC
>TRBJ2-5|TRBV7-9|.|.
CASSFGDFGETQYF
TGTGCCAGCAGCTTTGGGGACTTTGGAGAGACCCAGTACTTC